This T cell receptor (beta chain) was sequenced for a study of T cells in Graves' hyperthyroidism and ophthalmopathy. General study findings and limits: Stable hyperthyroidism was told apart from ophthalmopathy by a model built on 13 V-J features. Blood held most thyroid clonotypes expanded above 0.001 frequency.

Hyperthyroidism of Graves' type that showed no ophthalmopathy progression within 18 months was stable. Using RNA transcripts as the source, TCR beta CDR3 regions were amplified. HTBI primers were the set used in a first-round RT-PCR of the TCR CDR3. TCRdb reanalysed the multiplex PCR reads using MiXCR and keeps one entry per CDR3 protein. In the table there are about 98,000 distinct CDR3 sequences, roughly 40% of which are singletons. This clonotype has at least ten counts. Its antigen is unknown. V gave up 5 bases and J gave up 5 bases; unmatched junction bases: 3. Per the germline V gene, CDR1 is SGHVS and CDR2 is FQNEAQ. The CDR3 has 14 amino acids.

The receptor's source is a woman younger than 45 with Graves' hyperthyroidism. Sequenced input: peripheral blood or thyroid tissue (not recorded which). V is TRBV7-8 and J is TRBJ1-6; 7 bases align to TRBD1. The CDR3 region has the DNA TGTGCCAGCAGCGAGGGACAGCATAATTCACCCCTCCACTTT. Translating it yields CASSEGQHNSPLHF.